These T cell receptor beta chains were read from a single sample in a study of blood T cell repertoires in COVID-19. The method was immunoSEQ multiplex PCR; TCRdb's version includes in-frame clones alone and lacks a portion of them. The sample includes about 30,000 clones, around four fifths seen only once; the top ten take 6% to 8%. Material for sequencing was peripheral blood. Source of these receptors: a woman aged 65 to 85 with active or convalescent COVID-19. The CDR3 runs from the conserved cysteine through the conserved F or W. Each record gives: V gene, clone size, J gene, D gene, CDR3 DNA, CDR3 protein. D genes are given only for firm matches. Part of the rows lack a size; the others show once, few, many or a class for expanded clones.

>TRBV28|.|TRBJ1-2|TRBD1
TGTGCCAGCAGGACACAGGGGGCTAATGGCTACACCTTC
CASRTQGANGYTF
>TRBV19|.|TRBJ1-2|.
TGTGCCAGCAAGGAACAGGTTAGGTCGATGGGCTACACCTTC
CASKEQVRSMGYTF
>TRBV19|.|TRBJ2-5|.
TGTGCCAGTAGTATAGATTTGGCAGGCCAAGAGACCCAGTACTTC
CASSIDLAGQETQYF
>TRBV6-1|medium-sized|TRBJ2-3|.
TGTGCCAGCAGTGACGGGAGCACAGATACGCAGTATTTT
CASSDGSTDTQYF
>TRBV5-6|.|TRBJ1-5|.
TGTGCCAGCAGCTCTCAAGGGGCGAGTAGGATGGGCAATCAGCCCCAGCATTTT
CASSSQGASRMGNQPQHF
>TRBV28|.|TRBJ2-7|TRBD2
TGTGCCAGCAGTTTACATCGACTAGCGGGAGAGTACGAGCAGTACTTC
CASSLHRLAGEYEQYF
>TRBV4-3|.|TRBJ2-1|TRBD1
TGCGCCAGCAGCCAGGACCGACAACAGGGGTGGAATGAGCAGTTCTTC
CASSQDRQQGWNEQFF
>TRBV18|.|TRBJ1-3|.
TGTGCCAGCTCGCTTCACAGGGTTGACACCATATATTTT
CASSLHRVDTIYF
>TRBV19|.|TRBJ1-3|.
TGTGCCAGTAGTATATTCCGCGGTTCTGGAAACACCATATATTTT
CASSIFRGSGNTIYF
>TRBV6-6|few|TRBJ2-7|.
TGTGCCAGCGCCCTTCTCGACAGGAACCACGAGCAGTACTTC
CASALLDRNHEQYF
>TRBV3-1/TRBV3-2|.|TRBJ2-3|.
TGTGCCAGCAGCCAAAGTTGGACAATCTACACAGATACGCAGTATTTT
CASSQSWTIYTDTQYF
>TRBV30|.|TRBJ2-3|TRBD2
TGTGCCTGGAGTGTGGGGGGGAGCACAGATACGCAGTATTTT
CAWSVGGSTDTQYF
>TRBV6-6|.|TRBJ2-7|.
TGTGCCAGCAGTTACTTCAGGGCCCCCTCCTACGAGCAGTACTTC
CASSYFRAPSYEQYF
>TRBV29-1|.|TRBJ1-3|.
TGCAGCACCCGGCTCGGGAACACCATATATTTT
CSTRLGNTIYF
>TRBV6-5|.|TRBJ2-2|TRBD1
TGTGCCAGCAGTTTCTCCGGGACAGGGAGCGCCGGGGAGCTGTTTTTT
CASSFSGTGSAGELFF
>TRBV3-1/TRBV3-2|.|TRBJ1-2|.
TGTGCCAGCAGCCGCATTAGCGCGACCGGCTACACCTTC
CASSRISATGYTF
>TRBV9|.|TRBJ1-5|.
TGTGCCAGCAGCGCGGGGCCAGGGCGGGGTAATCAGCCCCAGCATTTT
CASSAGPGRGNQPQHF
>TRBV10-2|.|TRBJ2-7|.
TGCGCCAGCAGCCCCGGGTGGCGGGGCTCGTCCGAGCAGTACTTC
CASSPGWRGSSEQYF
>TRBV6-2/TRBV6-3|.|TRBJ2-5|TRBD2
TGTGCCAGCAGCCCCGGGACTAAAGAGACCCAGTACTTC
CASSPGTKETQYF
>TRBV5-1|.|TRBJ2-3|.
TGCGCCAGCAGCTTGGGGACCCCAGGGGATACGCAGTATTTT
CASSLGTPGDTQYF
>TRBV28|.|TRBJ2-1|TRBD2
TGTGCCAGCAGCGATCTGGGCGGGGGGAGCTCCTACAATGAGCAGTTCTTC
CASSDLGGGSSYNEQFF
>TRBV5-1|.|TRBJ2-1|TRBD2
TGCGCCAGCAGCCCTCGGGCGGGAGGGCCGTGGAATGAGCAGTTCTTC
CASSPRAGGPWNEQFF
>TRBV3-1/TRBV3-2|.|TRBJ2-3|TRBD2
TGTGCCGCTAGCGGGGGGAACACAGATACGCAGTATTTT
CAASGGNTDTQYF
>TRBV19|.|TRBJ1-4|TRBD1
TGTGCCAGTAGTATATCCCGCAGGGGGCAAAATGAAAAACTGTTTTTT
CASSISRRGQNEKLFF
>TRBV21-1|.|TRBJ2-7|.
TGTGCCAGCAGCCAAGGACCCCGGGGGATCGAGCAGTACTTC
CASSQGPRGIEQYF
>TRBV15|.|TRBJ2-7|TRBD1
TGTGCCACCAGCAGAGGGCGCCAGGGGGCGCTCGAGCAGTACTTC
CATSRGRQGALEQYF